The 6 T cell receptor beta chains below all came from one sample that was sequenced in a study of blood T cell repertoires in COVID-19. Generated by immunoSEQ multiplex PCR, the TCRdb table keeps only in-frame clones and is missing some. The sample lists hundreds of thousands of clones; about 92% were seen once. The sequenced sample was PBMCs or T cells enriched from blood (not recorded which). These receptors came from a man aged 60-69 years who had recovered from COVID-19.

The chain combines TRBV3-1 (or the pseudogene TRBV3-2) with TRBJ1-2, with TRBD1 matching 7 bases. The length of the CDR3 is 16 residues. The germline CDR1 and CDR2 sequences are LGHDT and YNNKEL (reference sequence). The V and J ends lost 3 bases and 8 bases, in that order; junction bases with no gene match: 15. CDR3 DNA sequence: TGTGCCAGCAGCCAGGGTCCCGGGACAGTGACCAGAGGCTACACCTTC. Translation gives CASSQGPGTVTRGYTF.

CDR3 region: CAWSERLNTEAFF. The CDR3 DNA follows: TGTGCCTGGAGTGAGAGGTTGAACACTGAAGCTTTCTTT. The chain uses TRBV30 and TRBJ1-1; D gene ambiguous. V was clipped by 1 base and J by 0 bases, with 6 bases between them. The CDR3 length is 13 residues. Germline V gene sequence: CDR1 GTSNPN, CDR2 SVGIG (reference sequence).

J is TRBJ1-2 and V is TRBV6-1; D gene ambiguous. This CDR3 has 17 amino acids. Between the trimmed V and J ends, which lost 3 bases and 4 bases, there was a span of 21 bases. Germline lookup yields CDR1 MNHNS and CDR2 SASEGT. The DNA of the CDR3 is TGTGCCAGCAGTGACCTCAGGTTGAGGGAGGATGGCTATGGCTACACCTTC. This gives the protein CASSDLRLREDGYGYTF.

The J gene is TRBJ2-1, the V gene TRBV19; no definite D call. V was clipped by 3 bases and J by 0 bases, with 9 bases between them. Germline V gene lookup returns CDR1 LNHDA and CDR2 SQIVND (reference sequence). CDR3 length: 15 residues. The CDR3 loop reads CASSIVASSYNEQFF. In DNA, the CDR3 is TGTGCCAGTAGTATTGTGGCTAGCTCCTACAATGAGCAGTTCTTC.

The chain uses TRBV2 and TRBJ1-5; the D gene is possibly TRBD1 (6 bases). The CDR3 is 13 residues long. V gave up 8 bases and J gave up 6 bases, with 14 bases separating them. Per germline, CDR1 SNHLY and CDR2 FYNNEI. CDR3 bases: TGTGCCAGCGGGGCAGGGGTTGGTCAGCCCCAGCATTTT. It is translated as CASGAGVGQPQHF.

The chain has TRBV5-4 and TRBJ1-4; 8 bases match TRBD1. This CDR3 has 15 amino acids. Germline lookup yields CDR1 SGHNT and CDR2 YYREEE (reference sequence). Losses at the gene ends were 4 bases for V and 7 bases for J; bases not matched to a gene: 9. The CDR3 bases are TGTGCCAGCAGCGCCACAGGGGGTCAAGGTGAAAAACTGTTTTTT. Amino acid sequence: CASSATGGQGEKLFF.